Below, one T cell receptor beta chain is given with its context. Its cognate antigen is unknown. These data originate in a study of cytomegalovirus exposure and HLA in healthy donors. Broader study findings: The dataset shows that most TCR sequences were rare, while some public TCRs occurred in many donors.

In the PCR, 60 Vbeta and 13 Jbeta primers were used. TCRdb keeps only in-frame clones here, not all; method: immunoSEQ multiplex PCR. Seen here are about 160,000 clones, 68% observed once, and the top ten hold roughly 1.4%. The ends were cut back, 2 bases at V and 4 bases at J, with 17 bases in the middle. Per germline, CDR1 LGHNA and CDR2 YSLEER. The CDR3 extends over 16 amino acids. This chain joins TRBV4-3 and TRBJ1-2; possible D gene TRBD1, 6 bases. The receptor's source is a man aged 50 or older in good health and CMV-seronegative. Input material: PBMCs. The CDR3 is CASSQIWGLIFYGYTF. CDR3 nucleotides: TGCGCCAGCAGCCAAATCTGGGGGCTGATCTTCTATGGCTACACCTTC.